This T cell receptor (beta chain) emerged from a study of human CD8 memory T cell subsets. Total CD8+ T cells were enriched by a separation that was negative and magnetic. The authors made TCR beta libraries using UMI-labeled 5' RACE. TCRdb re-called the 5' RACE reads and gives one entry per CDR3 protein, without DNA. The data include thousands of distinct CDR3 sequences; the top ten clones carry 20%. Per the germline V gene, CDR1 is MDHEN and CDR2 is SYDVKM. This CDR3 contains 17 residues. With respect to this clonotype: Its target is not known.

Study-wide results and limits: By Chao1 estimates, precursor exhausted T cells appeared less diverse than stem-like memory T cells. Stem-like memory and precursor exhausted T cell repertoires barely overlapped.

The chain has TRBV28 and TRBJ2-5; TCRdb proposes TRBD1, but this gene call is untestable without DNA. The sequenced material came from CD8+ T cells from PBMCs. The source of this sequence is a human donor in good health. The CDR3 region is CASRPFDRAVKADLQYF.